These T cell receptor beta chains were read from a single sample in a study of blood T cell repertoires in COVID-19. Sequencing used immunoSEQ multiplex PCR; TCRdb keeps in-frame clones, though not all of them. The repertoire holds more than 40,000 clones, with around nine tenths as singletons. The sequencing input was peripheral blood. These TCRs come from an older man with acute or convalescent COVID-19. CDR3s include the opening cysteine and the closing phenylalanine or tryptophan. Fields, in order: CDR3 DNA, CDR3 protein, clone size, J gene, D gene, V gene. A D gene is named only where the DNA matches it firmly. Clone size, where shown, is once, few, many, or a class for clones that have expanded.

cdr3_nt: TGTGCCAGCTCACCAGGCGGCAGGCAGAGGGAACCCCAGCATTTT
cdr3_aa: CASSPGGRQREPQHF
clone_size: NA
j_call: TRBJ1-5
d_call: NA
v_call: TRBV18

cdr3_nt: TGCGCCAGCAGCCAAGATGCAAGGGGGCGGGCGGGCTACACCTTC
cdr3_aa: CASSQDARGRAGYTF
clone_size: few
j_call: TRBJ1-2
d_call: TRBD1
v_call: TRBV4-3

cdr3_nt: TGCGCCAGCAGCCAAGATCCAATAGCGGGGGGGTCACATGAGCAGTACTTC
cdr3_aa: CASSQDPIAGGSHEQYF
clone_size: once
j_call: TRBJ2-7
d_call: TRBD2
v_call: TRBV4-1

cdr3_nt: TGTGCCAGCAGCCAAGCAAATCTAGGACAGGGTCGAAAGAGGGCCAACGTCCTGACTTTC
cdr3_aa: CASSQANLGQGRKRANVLTF
clone_size: NA
j_call: TRBJ2-6
d_call: TRBD1
v_call: TRBV3-1/TRBV3-2

cdr3_nt: TGTGCCAGCTCACCGTGGGCCTCGAAGACAGGAAACACCATATATTTT
cdr3_aa: CASSPWASKTGNTIYF
clone_size: NA
j_call: TRBJ1-3
d_call: NA
v_call: TRBV18

cdr3_nt: TGTGCCAGCTCCCCGCGGGCTAATTCACCCCTCCACTTT
cdr3_aa: CASSPRANSPLHF
clone_size: NA
j_call: TRBJ1-6
d_call: NA
v_call: TRBV6-6

cdr3_nt: TGTGCCAGCAGTACCGGGACAGGGTACACCGGGGAGCTGTTTTTT
cdr3_aa: CASSTGTGYTGELFF
clone_size: few
j_call: TRBJ2-2
d_call: TRBD1
v_call: TRBV6-5

cdr3_nt: TGCGCCAGCAGCTCTCGGACAGATGGGGAAAAACTGTTTTTT
cdr3_aa: CASSSRTDGEKLFF
clone_size: NA
j_call: TRBJ1-4
d_call: NA
v_call: TRBV5-1

cdr3_nt: TGTGCCAGCAGTCAACGGACAGGGGATAACACTGAAGCTTTCTTT
cdr3_aa: CASSQRTGDNTEAFF
clone_size: NA
j_call: TRBJ1-1
d_call: TRBD1
v_call: TRBV6-5

cdr3_nt: TGTGCCAGCAGTAGGACGGCAGGGGTTAACTATGGCTACACCTTC
cdr3_aa: CASSRTAGVNYGYTF
clone_size: NA
j_call: TRBJ1-2
d_call: NA
v_call: TRBV6-2/TRBV6-3

cdr3_nt: TGTGCCAGCAGCACAAGGCGAGGCAGGGGTGACGAGCAGTACTTC
cdr3_aa: CASSTRRGRGDEQYF
clone_size: NA
j_call: TRBJ2-7
d_call: NA
v_call: TRBV7-2

cdr3_nt: TGTGCCAGCAGTACACTCCGGACAGGGACTGGGTCACCCCTCCACTTT
cdr3_aa: CASSTLRTGTGSPLHF
clone_size: few
j_call: TRBJ1-6
d_call: TRBD1
v_call: TRBV27

cdr3_nt: TGTGCCAGCAGCTCGGTTGCCGGGGAGCTGTTTTTT
cdr3_aa: CASSSVAGELFF
clone_size: NA
j_call: TRBJ2-2
d_call: NA
v_call: TRBV11-2

cdr3_nt: TGTGCCAGCAGCTCCCAGACGCTTGGGTCGGGCTATGGCTACACCTTC
cdr3_aa: CASSSQTLGSGYGYTF
clone_size: NA
j_call: TRBJ1-2
d_call: NA
v_call: TRBV7-9

cdr3_nt: TGTGCCAGCAAAGTCCAGGGGTCTGGGGCTGAAGCTTTCTTT
cdr3_aa: CASKVQGSGAEAFF
clone_size: NA
j_call: TRBJ1-1
d_call: NA
v_call: TRBV5-6

cdr3_nt: TGTGCCAGCAGTACAAGGGCAGGGGCATTTTATTCGGATCAGCCCCAGCATTTT
cdr3_aa: CASSTRAGAFYSDQPQHF
clone_size: NA
j_call: TRBJ1-5
d_call: NA
v_call: TRBV27

cdr3_nt: TGTGCCAGCAGCCAGGGGGGAACCTATAATTCACCCCTCCACTTT
cdr3_aa: CASSQGGTYNSPLHF
clone_size: NA
j_call: TRBJ1-6
d_call: NA
v_call: TRBV14

cdr3_nt: TGTGCCAGCAGCACTACCGGGACAGGGATGAATCAGCCCCAGCATTTT
cdr3_aa: CASSTTGTGMNQPQHF
clone_size: NA
j_call: TRBJ1-5
d_call: TRBD1
v_call: TRBV5-5

cdr3_nt: TGTGCCAGTCACTCGGACAGGGGAAGATTCACAGATACGCAGTATTTT
cdr3_aa: CASHSDRGRFTDTQYF
clone_size: NA
j_call: TRBJ2-3
d_call: TRBD1
v_call: TRBV19

cdr3_nt: TGCGCCAGCAGCTACAGGACAGGGAATGAGAATTCACCCCTCCACTTT
cdr3_aa: CASSYRTGNENSPLHF
clone_size: NA
j_call: TRBJ1-6
d_call: TRBD1
v_call: TRBV5-1

cdr3_nt: TGTGCCAGCAGCTTAGACGGGGGTGCGGATACGCAGTATTTT
cdr3_aa: CASSLDGGADTQYF
clone_size: NA
j_call: TRBJ2-3
d_call: NA
v_call: TRBV11-2

cdr3_nt: TGTGCCAGCAGCTTATGGACAGGAGTCCGCGAGACCCAGTACTTC
cdr3_aa: CASSLWTGVRETQYF
clone_size: NA
j_call: TRBJ2-5
d_call: TRBD1
v_call: TRBV7-6

cdr3_nt: TGTGCCAGCAGCCCCGGGGCCTACGAGCAGTACTTC
cdr3_aa: CASSPGAYEQYF
clone_size: NA
j_call: TRBJ2-7
d_call: NA
v_call: TRBV12-3/TRBV12-4

cdr3_nt: TGTGCCAGCAGTTACTCGGGGCCGGCGAGTTCACCCCTCCACTTT
cdr3_aa: CASSYSGPASSPLHF
clone_size: NA
j_call: TRBJ1-6
d_call: NA
v_call: TRBV6-5

cdr3_nt: TGTGCCAGAAGCCGCACTGACCCGCAGACAGGGAACACTGAAGCTTTCTTT
cdr3_aa: CARSRTDPQTGNTEAFF
clone_size: NA
j_call: TRBJ1-1
d_call: NA
v_call: TRBV5-3

cdr3_nt: TGTGCCAGCAGTTTCCGACTAGCGGGGGGCAAGCGGTTGAACACAGATACGCAGTATTTT
cdr3_aa: CASSFRLAGGKRLNTDTQYF
clone_size: NA
j_call: TRBJ2-3
d_call: TRBD2
v_call: TRBV27

cdr3_nt: TGTGCCAGTAGTGAGACTGGCATGGGCGGGGGCTACACCTTC
cdr3_aa: CASSETGMGGGYTF
clone_size: NA
j_call: TRBJ1-2
d_call: NA
v_call: TRBV19

cdr3_nt: TGTGCCAGCAGCGTAGGGACAGCCATCTCTGGAAACACCATATATTTT
cdr3_aa: CASSVGTAISGNTIYF
clone_size: NA
j_call: TRBJ1-3
d_call: NA
v_call: TRBV9

cdr3_nt: TGTGCCAGCAGCTTAATTAGGGGACAGGGGCGGTCCTACGAGCAGTACTTC
cdr3_aa: CASSLIRGQGRSYEQYF
clone_size: few
j_call: TRBJ2-7
d_call: TRBD1
v_call: TRBV7-9

cdr3_nt: TGTGCCAGCAGCCTAGGGGGATTGGGCGAAAAACTGTTTTTT
cdr3_aa: CASSLGGLGEKLFF
clone_size: once
j_call: TRBJ1-4
d_call: NA
v_call: TRBV6-5

cdr3_nt: TGTGCCAGTAGTATAGCTGTGAGCAATCAGCCCCAGCATTTT
cdr3_aa: CASSIAVSNQPQHF
clone_size: NA
j_call: TRBJ1-5
d_call: NA
v_call: TRBV19

cdr3_nt: TGTGCCAGTAGTACCCGACAGGTTGGTCATCAGCCCCAGCATTTT
cdr3_aa: CASSTRQVGHQPQHF
clone_size: NA
j_call: TRBJ1-5
d_call: NA
v_call: TRBV19

cdr3_nt: TGCAGCGTTGAAGATATAGCGGGGGGGACAGGGCCGTTGAAGTACCAAGAGACCCAGTACTTC
cdr3_aa: CSVEDIAGGTGPLKYQETQYF
clone_size: NA
j_call: TRBJ2-5
d_call: TRBD2
v_call: TRBV29-1

cdr3_nt: TGTGCCAGCAGCCCTACTAGAGATACGCAGTATTTT
cdr3_aa: CASSPTRDTQYF
clone_size: NA
j_call: TRBJ2-3
d_call: NA
v_call: TRBV12-3/TRBV12-4

cdr3_nt: TGTGCCAGCAGCGTAGACAGGGTCCAGTTCTTC
cdr3_aa: CASSVDRVQFF
clone_size: NA
j_call: TRBJ2-1
d_call: TRBD1
v_call: TRBV12-3/TRBV12-4

cdr3_nt: TGCGCCAGCTCGGGACAGGCCCACAATGAGCAGTTCTTC
cdr3_aa: CASSGQAHNEQFF
clone_size: few
j_call: TRBJ2-1
d_call: TRBD1
v_call: TRBV10-2

cdr3_nt: TGTGCCAGCAGCTTTTTGGGGCAAACCTACGAGCAGTACTTC
cdr3_aa: CASSFLGQTYEQYF
clone_size: NA
j_call: TRBJ2-7
d_call: NA
v_call: TRBV7-9

cdr3_nt: TGTGCCACCAGCAGAGCCACAGGGAATAGAAACGAGCAGTACTTC
cdr3_aa: CATSRATGNRNEQYF
clone_size: once
j_call: TRBJ2-7
d_call: NA
v_call: TRBV15

cdr3_nt: TGCGCCAGCAGCCCGGGACAGATTAATGAAAAACTGTTTTTT
cdr3_aa: CASSPGQINEKLFF
clone_size: once
j_call: TRBJ1-4
d_call: TRBD1
v_call: TRBV5-1

cdr3_nt: TGTGCCAGCAGCGGACAGGAGGTCTACGAGCAGTACTTC
cdr3_aa: CASSGQEVYEQYF
clone_size: NA
j_call: TRBJ2-7
d_call: TRBD1
v_call: TRBV28

cdr3_nt: TGCGCCAGCAGCTTACAGGGGGCGGATTCACCCCTCCACTTT
cdr3_aa: CASSLQGADSPLHF
clone_size: few
j_call: TRBJ1-6
d_call: TRBD1
v_call: TRBV4-1

cdr3_nt: TGCGCCAGCAGCCAAGACCCAGGGGCTAACTATGGCTACACCTTC
cdr3_aa: CASSQDPGANYGYTF
clone_size: NA
j_call: TRBJ1-2
d_call: NA
v_call: TRBV4-1

cdr3_nt: TGTGCCAGCAGGGGCTCCAGCAGCTCCTACAATGAGCAGTTCTTC
cdr3_aa: CASRGSSSSYNEQFF
clone_size: NA
j_call: TRBJ2-1
d_call: NA
v_call: TRBV2

cdr3_nt: TGTGCCAGTAGTATAGGAGAGGTTTCGAACACTGAAGCTTTCTTT
cdr3_aa: CASSIGEVSNTEAFF
clone_size: NA
j_call: TRBJ1-1
d_call: NA
v_call: TRBV19

cdr3_nt: TGTGCTAACCGGGACAGGGGAAATTCACCCCTCCACTTT
cdr3_aa: CANRDRGNSPLHF
clone_size: NA
j_call: TRBJ1-6
d_call: TRBD1
v_call: TRBV30

cdr3_nt: TGTGCCAGCAGCAGTGAAACAGGTCTCAGGGGGTACGAGCAGTACTTC
cdr3_aa: CASSSETGLRGYEQYF
clone_size: few
j_call: TRBJ2-7
d_call: TRBD1
v_call: TRBV9